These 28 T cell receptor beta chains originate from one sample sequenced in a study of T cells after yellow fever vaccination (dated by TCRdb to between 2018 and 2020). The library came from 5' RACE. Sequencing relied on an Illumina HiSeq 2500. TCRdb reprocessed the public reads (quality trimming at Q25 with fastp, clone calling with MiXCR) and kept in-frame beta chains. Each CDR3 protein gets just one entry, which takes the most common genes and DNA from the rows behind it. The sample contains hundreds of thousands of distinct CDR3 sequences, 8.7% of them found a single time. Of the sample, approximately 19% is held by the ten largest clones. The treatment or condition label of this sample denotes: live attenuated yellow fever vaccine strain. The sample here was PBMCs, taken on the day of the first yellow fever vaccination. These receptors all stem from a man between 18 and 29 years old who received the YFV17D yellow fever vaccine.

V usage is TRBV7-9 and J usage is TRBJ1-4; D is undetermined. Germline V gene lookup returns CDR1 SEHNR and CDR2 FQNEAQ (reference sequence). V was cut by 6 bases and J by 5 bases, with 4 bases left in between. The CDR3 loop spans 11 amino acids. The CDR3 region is CASSRNEKLFF. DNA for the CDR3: TGTGCCAGCAGTCGCAATGAAAAACTGTTTTTT.

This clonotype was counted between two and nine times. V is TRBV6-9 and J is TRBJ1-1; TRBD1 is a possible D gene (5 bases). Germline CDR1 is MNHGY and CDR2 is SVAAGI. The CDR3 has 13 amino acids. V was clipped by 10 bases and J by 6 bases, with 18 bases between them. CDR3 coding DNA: TGTGCCATAGCGCCCTCAGGGTTTGCTGAAGCTTTCTTT. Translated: CAIAPSGFAEAFF.

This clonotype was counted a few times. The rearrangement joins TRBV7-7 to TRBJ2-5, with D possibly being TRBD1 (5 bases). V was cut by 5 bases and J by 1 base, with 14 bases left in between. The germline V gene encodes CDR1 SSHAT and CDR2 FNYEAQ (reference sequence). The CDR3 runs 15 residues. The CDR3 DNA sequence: TGTGCCAGCAGCCCCCAGGCCCAGGGCCAAGAGACCCAGTACTTC. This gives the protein CASSPQAQGQETQYF.

CDR3 in DNA: TGTGCCAGCAGCCCGGACCTCGTCACAGATACGCAGTATTTT. This codes for CASSPDLVTDTQYF. This sequence joins TRBV5-6 and TRBJ2-3; the D is unclear. Trimming cost V 4 bases and J 2 bases, with 11 bases left between them. From germline, CDR1 is SGHDT and CDR2 YYEEEE. There are 14 residues in the CDR3.

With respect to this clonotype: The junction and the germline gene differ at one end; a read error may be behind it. Written as DNA, the CDR3 is TGCTGTGCTAGAGATCACGCGGGGGAGCGGGTTGGACCCCTCCACTTT. The encoded protein is CCARDHAGERVGPLHF. The chain has TRBV20-1 and TRBJ1-6; a weak D match, TRBD1 (5 bases). Germline V CDR1 and CDR2: DFQATT, SNEGSKA (reference sequence). The CDR3 extends over 16 amino acids.

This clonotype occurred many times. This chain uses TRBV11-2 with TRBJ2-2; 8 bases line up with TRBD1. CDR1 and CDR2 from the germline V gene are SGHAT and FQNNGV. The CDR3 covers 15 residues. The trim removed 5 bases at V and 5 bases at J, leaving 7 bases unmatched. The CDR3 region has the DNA TGTGCCAGCAGCAGGGAAGGGACAGGAACCGGGGAGCTGTTTTTT. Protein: CASSREGTGTGELFF.

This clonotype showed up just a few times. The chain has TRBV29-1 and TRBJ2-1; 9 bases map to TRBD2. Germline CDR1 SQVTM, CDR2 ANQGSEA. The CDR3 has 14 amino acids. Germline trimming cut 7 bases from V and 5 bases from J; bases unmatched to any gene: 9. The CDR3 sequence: CSGIAGATNNEQFF. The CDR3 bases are TGCAGCGGGATAGCGGGGGCGACGAACAATGAGCAGTTCTTC.

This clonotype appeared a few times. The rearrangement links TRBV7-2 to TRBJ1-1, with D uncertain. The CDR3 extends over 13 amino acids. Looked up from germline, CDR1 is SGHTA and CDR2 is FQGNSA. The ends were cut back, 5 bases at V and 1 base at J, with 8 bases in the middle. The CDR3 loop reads CASSTDSNTEAFF. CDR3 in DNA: TGTGCCAGCAGCACCGACTCGAACACTGAAGCTTTCTTT.

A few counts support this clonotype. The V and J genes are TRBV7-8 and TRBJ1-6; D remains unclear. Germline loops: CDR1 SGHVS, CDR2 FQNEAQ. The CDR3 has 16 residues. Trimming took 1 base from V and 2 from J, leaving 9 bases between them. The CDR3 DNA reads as TGTGCCAGCAGCTTAGAGCCGGGAACCTATAATTCACCCCTCCACTTT. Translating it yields CASSLEPGTYNSPLHF.

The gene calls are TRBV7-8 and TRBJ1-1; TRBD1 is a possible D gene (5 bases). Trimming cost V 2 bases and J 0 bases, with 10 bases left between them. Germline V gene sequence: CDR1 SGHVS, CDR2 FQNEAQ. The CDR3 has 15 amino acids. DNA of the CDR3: TGTGCCAGCAGCTTATACAGGAGCATGAACACTGAAGCTTTCTTT. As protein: CASSLYRSMNTEAFF.

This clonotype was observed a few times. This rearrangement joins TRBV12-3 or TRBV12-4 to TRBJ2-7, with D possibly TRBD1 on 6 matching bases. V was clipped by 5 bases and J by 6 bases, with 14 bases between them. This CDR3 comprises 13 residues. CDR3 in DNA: TGTGCCAGCAGTCCAATACAGGGTGGCGAGCAGTACGTC. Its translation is CASSPIQGGEQYV.

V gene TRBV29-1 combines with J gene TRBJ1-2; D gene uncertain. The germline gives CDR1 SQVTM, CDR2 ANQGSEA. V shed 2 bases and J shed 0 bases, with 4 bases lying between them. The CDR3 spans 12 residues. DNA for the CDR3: TGCAGCGTTGAAAAGTCTAACTATGGCTACACCTTC. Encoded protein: CSVEKSNYGYTF.

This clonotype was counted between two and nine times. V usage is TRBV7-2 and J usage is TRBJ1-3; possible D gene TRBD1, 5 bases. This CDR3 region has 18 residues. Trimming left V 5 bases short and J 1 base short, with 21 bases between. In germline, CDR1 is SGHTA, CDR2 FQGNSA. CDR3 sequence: CASSVGRGSRPSGNTIYF. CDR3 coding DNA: TGTGCCAGCAGCGTAGGGCGGGGCTCCCGCCCTTCTGGAAACACCATATATTTT.

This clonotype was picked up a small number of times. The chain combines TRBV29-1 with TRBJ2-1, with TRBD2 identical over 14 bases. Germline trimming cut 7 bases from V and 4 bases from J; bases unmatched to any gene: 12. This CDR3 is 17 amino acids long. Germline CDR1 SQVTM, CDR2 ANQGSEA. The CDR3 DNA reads TGCAGCGGTGGGTCGCCGGGACTAGCGGGGGTATACAATGAGCAGTTCTTC. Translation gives CSGGSPGLAGVYNEQFF.

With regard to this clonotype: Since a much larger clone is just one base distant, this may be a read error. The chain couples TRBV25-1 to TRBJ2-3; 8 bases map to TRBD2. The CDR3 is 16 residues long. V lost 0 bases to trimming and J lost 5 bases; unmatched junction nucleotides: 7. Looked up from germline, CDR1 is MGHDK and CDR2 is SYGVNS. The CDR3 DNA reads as TGTGCCAGCAGTGAATATATCGGGGGGGCAGAAGATACGCAGTATTTT. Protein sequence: CASSEYIGGAEDTQYF.

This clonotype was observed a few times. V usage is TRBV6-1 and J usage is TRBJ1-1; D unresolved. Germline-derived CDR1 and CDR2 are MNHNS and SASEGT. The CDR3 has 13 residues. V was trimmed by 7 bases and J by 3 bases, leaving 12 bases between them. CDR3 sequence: CASIEAGYTEAFF. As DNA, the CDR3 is TGTGCCAGCATAGAAGCGGGTTACACTGAAGCTTTCTTT.

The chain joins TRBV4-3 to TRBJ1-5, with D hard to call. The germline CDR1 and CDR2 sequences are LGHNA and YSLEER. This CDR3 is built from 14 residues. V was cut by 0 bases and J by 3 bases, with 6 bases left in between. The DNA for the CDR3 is TGCGCCAGCAGCCAAGAGCTGCTCAATCAGCCCCAGCATTTT. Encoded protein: CASSQELLNQPQHF.

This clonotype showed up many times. DNA of the CDR3: TGTGCCACCAGCGACAGGGCGGATGGCTACACCTTC. Amino acid sequence: CATSDRADGYTF. This chain uses TRBV24-1 with TRBJ1-2, with 7 bases aligning to TRBD1. The trim removed 7 bases at V and 6 bases at J, leaving 4 bases unmatched. This CDR3 spans 12 amino acids. Germline V gives CDR1 KGHDR, CDR2 SFDVKD.

The CDR3 loop reads CASSLATGAGVSYEQYF. CDR3 coding DNA: TGCGCCAGCAGCTTGGCTACGGGAGCGGGTGTCTCCTACGAGCAGTACTTC. The rearrangement links TRBV5-1 to TRBJ2-7; TRBD2 is a possible D gene (6 bases). The V end was cut by 0 bases, the J end by 0 bases, with 16 bases between. This CDR3 has 17 residues. Germline V gene sequence: CDR1 SGHRS, CDR2 YFSETQ. Full variable domain (remainder filled in from reference TRBV5-1 and TRBJ2-7): KAGVTQTPRYLIKTRGQQVTLSCSPISGHRSVSWYQQTPGQGLQFLFEYFSETQRNKGNFPGRFSGRQFSNSRSEMNVSTLELGDSALYLCASSLATGAGVSYEQYFGPGTRLTVT.

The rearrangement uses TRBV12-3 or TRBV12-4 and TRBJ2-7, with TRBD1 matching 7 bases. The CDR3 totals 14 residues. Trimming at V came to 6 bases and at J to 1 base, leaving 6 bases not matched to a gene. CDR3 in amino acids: CASRGTAFSYEQYF. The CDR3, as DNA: TGTGCCAGCAGGGGGACAGCTTTTTCCTACGAGCAGTACTTC.

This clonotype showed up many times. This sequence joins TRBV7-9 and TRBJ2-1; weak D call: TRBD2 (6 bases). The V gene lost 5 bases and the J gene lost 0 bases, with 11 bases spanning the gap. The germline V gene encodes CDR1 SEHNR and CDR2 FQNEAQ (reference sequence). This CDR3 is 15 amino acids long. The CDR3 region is CASSPRGSSYNEQFF. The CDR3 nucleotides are TGTGCCAGCAGCCCTCGGGGGAGCTCCTACAATGAGCAGTTCTTC.

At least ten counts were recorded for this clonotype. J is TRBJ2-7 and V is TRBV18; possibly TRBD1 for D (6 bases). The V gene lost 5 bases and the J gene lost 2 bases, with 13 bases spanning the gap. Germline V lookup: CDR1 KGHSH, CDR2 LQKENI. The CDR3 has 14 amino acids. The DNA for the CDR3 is TGTGCCAGCTCAGAAAAACAGGGCCCCTACGAGCAGTACGTC. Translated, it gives CASSEKQGPYEQYV.

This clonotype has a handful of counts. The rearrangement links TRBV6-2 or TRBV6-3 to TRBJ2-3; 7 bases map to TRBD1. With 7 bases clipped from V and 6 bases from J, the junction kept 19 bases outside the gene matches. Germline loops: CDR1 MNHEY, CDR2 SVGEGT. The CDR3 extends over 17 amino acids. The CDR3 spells CASMDFFGTAFTDTQYF. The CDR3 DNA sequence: TGTGCCAGCATGGACTTCTTCGGGACAGCCTTCACTGATACGCAGTATTTT.

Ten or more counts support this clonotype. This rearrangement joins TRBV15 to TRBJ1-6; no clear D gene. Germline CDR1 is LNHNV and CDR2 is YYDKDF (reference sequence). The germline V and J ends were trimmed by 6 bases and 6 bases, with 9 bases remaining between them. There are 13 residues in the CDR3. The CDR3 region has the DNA TGTGCCACCAGACCGGGAACTAATTCACCCCTCCACTTT. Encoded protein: CATRPGTNSPLHF.

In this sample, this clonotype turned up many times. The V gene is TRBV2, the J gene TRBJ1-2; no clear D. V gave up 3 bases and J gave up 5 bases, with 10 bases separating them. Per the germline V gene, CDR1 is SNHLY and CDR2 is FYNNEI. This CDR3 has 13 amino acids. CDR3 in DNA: TGTGCCAGCAGTGATTCGCGGGGTTATGGCTACACCTTC. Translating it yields CASSDSRGYGYTF.

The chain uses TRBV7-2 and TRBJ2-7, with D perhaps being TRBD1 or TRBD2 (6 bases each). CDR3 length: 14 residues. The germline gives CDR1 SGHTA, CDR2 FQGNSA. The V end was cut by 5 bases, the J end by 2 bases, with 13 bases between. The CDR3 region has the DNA TGTGCCAGCAGCAGGGGGGACACTACCTACGAGCAGTACGTC. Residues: CASSRGDTTYEQYV.

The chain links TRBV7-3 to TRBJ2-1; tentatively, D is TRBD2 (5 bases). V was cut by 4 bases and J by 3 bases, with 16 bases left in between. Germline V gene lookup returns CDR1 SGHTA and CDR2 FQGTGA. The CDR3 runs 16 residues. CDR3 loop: CASSSIVRDRYNEQFF. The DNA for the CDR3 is TGTGCCAGCAGCTCGATTGTCCGGGATCGCTACAATGAGCAGTTCTTC.

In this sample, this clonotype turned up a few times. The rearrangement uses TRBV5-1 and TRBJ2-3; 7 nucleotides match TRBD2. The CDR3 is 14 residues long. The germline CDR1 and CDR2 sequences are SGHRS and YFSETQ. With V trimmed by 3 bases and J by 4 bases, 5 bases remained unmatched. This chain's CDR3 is CASSSTAGADTQYF. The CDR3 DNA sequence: TGCGCCAGCAGCTCCACGGCGGGAGCAGATACGCAGTATTTT. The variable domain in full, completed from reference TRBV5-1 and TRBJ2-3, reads KAGVTQTPRYLIKTRGQQVTLSCSPISGHRSVSWYQQTPGQGLQFLFEYFSETQRNKGNFPGRFSGRQFSNSRSEMNVSTLELGDSALYLCASSSTAGADTQYFGPGTRLTVL.